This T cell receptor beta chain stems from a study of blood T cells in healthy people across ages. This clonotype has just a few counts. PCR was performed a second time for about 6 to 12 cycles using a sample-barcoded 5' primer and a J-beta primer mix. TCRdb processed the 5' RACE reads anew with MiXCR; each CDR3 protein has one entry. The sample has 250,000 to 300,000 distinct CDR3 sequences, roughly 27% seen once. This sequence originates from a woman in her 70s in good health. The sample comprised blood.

Here the CDR3 DNA reads TGCGCCAGCAGCCCGCAAGACAGGGCCGGGGGGCCCCAGCATTTT. This encodes CASSPQDRAGGPQHF. The genes are TRBV4-1 and TRBJ1-5; 7 bases map to TRBD1. V trimming: 4 bases; J trimming: 9 bases; junction bases outside the gene matches: 12. CDR1 is MGHRA, CDR2 YSYEKL, per germline. This CDR3 spans 15 amino acids.